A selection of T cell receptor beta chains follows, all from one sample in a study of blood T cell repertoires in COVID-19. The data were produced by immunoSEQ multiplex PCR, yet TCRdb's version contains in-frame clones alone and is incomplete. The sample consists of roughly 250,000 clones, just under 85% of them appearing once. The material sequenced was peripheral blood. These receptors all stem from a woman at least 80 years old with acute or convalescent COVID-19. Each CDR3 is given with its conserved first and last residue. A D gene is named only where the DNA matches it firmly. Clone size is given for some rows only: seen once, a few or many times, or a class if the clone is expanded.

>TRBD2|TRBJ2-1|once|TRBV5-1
TGCGCCAGCACCGGGACTAGCGGGGGGGCCAACTACAATGAGCAGTTCTTC
CASTGTSGGANYNEQFF
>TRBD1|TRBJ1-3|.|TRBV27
TGTGCCAGCAGCCCGGACAGGGTGGGTGGAAACACCATATATTTT
CASSPDRVGGNTIYF
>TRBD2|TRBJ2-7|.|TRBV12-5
TGTGCTAGTGGTTCCCACCTCATTAGCGGGGGGGACTCCTACGAGCAGTACTTC
CASGSHLISGGDSYEQYF
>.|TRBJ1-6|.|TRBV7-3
TGTGCCAGCAGCTTAGGGCGGGACAATTCACCCCTCCACTTT
CASSLGRDNSPLHF
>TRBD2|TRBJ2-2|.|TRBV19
TGTGCCAGTAACCAAGCGGGACTAGCGAACACCGGGGAGCTGTTTTTT
CASNQAGLANTGELFF
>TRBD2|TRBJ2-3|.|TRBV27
TGTGCCAGCAGTTTAGCGGGGACTAGCGGGGGCACAGATACGCAGTATTTT
CASSLAGTSGGTDTQYF
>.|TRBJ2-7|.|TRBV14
TGTGCCAGCAGCCAAAAGAGGGCGGAGCGGACCTACGAGCAGTACTTC
CASSQKRAERTYEQYF
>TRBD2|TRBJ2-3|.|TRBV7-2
TGTGCCAGCAGCATTCGACTAGCGGGGGGAGGAGATACGCAGTATTTT
CASSIRLAGGGDTQYF
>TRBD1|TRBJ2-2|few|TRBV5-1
TGCGCCAGCAGCCTTCTGACAGGGGGCAACACCGGGGAGCTGTTTTTT
CASSLLTGGNTGELFF
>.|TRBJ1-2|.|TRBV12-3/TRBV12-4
TGTGCCAGCAGTTTACGGGGCTATGGCTACACCTTC
CASSLRGYGYTF
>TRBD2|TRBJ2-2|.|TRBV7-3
TGTGCCAGCAGCTTACGGGGACTAGCGGCCACCGGGGAGCTGTTTTTT
CASSLRGLAATGELFF
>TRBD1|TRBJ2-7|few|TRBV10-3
TGTGCCATCAGGAGGACAGGTGAGACCTACGAGCAGTACTTC
CAIRRTGETYEQYF
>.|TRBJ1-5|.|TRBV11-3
TGTGCCAGCAGCACCCACAGGGTTGGGGGATATCAGCCCCAGCATTTT
CASSTHRVGGYQPQHF
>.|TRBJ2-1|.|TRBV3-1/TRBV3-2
TGTGCCAGCAGCCAAACCTCCGGGACACCCATAGGGCAGTTCTTC
CASSQTSGTPIGQFF
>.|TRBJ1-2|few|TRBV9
TGTGCCAGCAGCGCCGGGACACGAGTGGCTCTCAGTGGCTACACCTTC
CASSAGTRVALSGYTF
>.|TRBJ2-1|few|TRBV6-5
TGTGCCAGCAGTTACTCCCCGACAGAAATGAGGCAGTTCTTC
CASSYSPTEMRQFF
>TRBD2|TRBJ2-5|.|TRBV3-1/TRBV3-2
TGTGCCAGCAGCCCTGGGACTAGACGGCAAGAGACCCAGTACTTC
CASSPGTRRQETQYF
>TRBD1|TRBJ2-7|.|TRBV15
TGTGCCACCAGCCGTCGACAGGGGGCCTTATCCTACGAGCAGTACTTC
CATSRRQGALSYEQYF
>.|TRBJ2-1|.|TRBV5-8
TGTGCCCAGCTACCGGCCGCTAGAAGCTCCTACAATGAGCAGTTCTTC
CAQLPAARSSYNEQFF
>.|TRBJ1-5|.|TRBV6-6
TGTGCCAGCAGCTTACTACTAAATCAGCCCCAGCATTTT
CASSLLLNQPQHF
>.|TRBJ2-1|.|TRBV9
TGTGCCAGCAGCCTTCAACAGGAGGGTGAGCAGTTCTTC
CASSLQQEGEQFF
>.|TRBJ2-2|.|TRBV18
TGTGCCAGCTCACCACTTGGGACAACGACCGGGGAGCTGTTTTTT
CASSPLGTTTGELFF
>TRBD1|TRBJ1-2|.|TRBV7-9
TGTGCCAGCAGCTCCGGACAGGGTTGGGATGGCTACACCTTC
CASSSGQGWDGYTF
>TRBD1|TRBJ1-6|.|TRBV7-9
TGTGCCAGCAGCTCTGGGACAGGGGGCTGGAATTCACCCCTCCACTTT
CASSSGTGGWNSPLHF
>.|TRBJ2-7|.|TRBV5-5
TGTGCCAGCAGCCCCGGGACTCTTACCTACGAGCAGTACTTC
CASSPGTLTYEQYF
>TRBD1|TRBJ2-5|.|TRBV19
TGTGCCAGTAGTACGAAACAGGGGGCTCCGGTTGACCAGTACTTC
CASSTKQGAPVDQYF
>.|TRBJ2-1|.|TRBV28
TGTGCCAGCAGCTCCCGAGGCAGGGGAAATGAGCAGTTCTTC
CASSSRGRGNEQFF
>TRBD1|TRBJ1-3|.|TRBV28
TGTGCCAGCAGTTTAGACAGGGTTGGGGGAAACACCATATATTTT
CASSLDRVGGNTIYF
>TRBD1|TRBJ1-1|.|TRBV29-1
TGCAGCGTCCCGACAGGGCTGGACACTGAAGCTTTCTTT
CSVPTGLDTEAFF
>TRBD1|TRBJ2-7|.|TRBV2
TGTGCCAGCAACTACCAGGGACAGGGGGCGCGGGAGCAGTACTTC
CASNYQGQGAREQYF
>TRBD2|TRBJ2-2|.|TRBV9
TGTGCCAGCAGCGTAGGGCTAGCGGGAACCGGGGAGCTGTTTTTT
CASSVGLAGTGELFF
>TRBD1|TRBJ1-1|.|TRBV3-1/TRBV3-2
TGTGCCAGCAGCCAAGCAGGGGGGACTGAAGCTTTCTTT
CASSQAGGTEAFF
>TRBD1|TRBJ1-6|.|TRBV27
TGTGCCAGCAGTTCCCCGCGCCAGACAGGGCTAAGCTCCTATAATTCACCCCTCCACTTT
CASSSPRQTGLSSYNSPLHF
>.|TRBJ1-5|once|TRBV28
TGTGCCAGCAGCCCTCCAGGGCTGGTTCAGCCCCAGCATTTT
CASSPPGLVQPQHF
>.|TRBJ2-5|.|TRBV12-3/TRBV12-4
TGTGCCAGCAGTATGAGAAGTTGGGAGACCCAGTACTTC
CASSMRSWETQYF
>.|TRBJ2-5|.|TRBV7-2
TGTGCCAGCAGCTTTTTCCTACAGGGTCAAGAGACCCAGTACTTC
CASSFFLQGQETQYF
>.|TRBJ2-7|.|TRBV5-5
TGTGCCAGCAGCTTGGGGGCAGACAGCGAGCAGTACTTC
CASSLGADSEQYF
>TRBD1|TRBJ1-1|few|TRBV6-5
TGTGCCAGCAGCGCTGCGGGACAGGGGGTAGCTGAAGCTTTCTTT
CASSAAGQGVAEAFF
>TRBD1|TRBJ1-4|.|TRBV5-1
TGCGCCTCCGGAGGGCAGGGGGACGAAAAACTGTTTTTT
CASGGQGDEKLFF
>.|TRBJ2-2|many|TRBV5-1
TGCGCCAGCAGCTTGGTGGCGCGGGCGAACACCGGGGAGCTGTTTTTT
CASSLVARANTGELFF
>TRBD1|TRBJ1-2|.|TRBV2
TGTGCCAGCACGGGGACAGGGACAGGAAGAAACTTC
CASTGTGTGRNF